The T cell receptor (beta chain) described here comes from a study of a mutant IDH1 vaccine in newly diagnosed glioma. Findings of the study overall: A vaccine-induced immune response developed in roughly 93% of the patients.

CDR3 length: 17 residues. The V gene lost 0 bases and the J gene lost 0 bases, with 14 bases spanning the gap. Germline CDR1 and CDR2: LGHNA and YNFKEQ. Indicated time point: week 35, safety follow-up. The study gave 300 ug of mutant IDH1 20-mer peptide per vaccine dose, with topical imiquimod. The patients were given eight vaccinations, one each in weeks 1, 3, 5, 7, 11, 15, 19 and 23. Donors harbored newly found WHO grade 3 or 4 IDH1-mutant, ATRX-lost astrocytomas. The repertoire was sequenced with immunoSEQ multiplex PCR; TCRdb's copy has only in-frame clones and lacks some. This sample has tens of thousands of clones, with roughly 78% found just once. As regards this clone: The antigen is undetermined.

This TCR was sampled from a middle-aged woman with glioma. The sequences come from PBMCs, collected from a glioma patient whose treatment included an IDH1 peptide vaccine. The chain couples TRBV4-2 to TRBJ1-2, with D possibly matching TRBD1 (5 bases). CDR3 bases: TGTGCCAGCAGCCAAGATCCGAACCTGGGGGCTAACTATGGCTACACCTTC. Amino acids: CASSQDPNLGANYGYTF.